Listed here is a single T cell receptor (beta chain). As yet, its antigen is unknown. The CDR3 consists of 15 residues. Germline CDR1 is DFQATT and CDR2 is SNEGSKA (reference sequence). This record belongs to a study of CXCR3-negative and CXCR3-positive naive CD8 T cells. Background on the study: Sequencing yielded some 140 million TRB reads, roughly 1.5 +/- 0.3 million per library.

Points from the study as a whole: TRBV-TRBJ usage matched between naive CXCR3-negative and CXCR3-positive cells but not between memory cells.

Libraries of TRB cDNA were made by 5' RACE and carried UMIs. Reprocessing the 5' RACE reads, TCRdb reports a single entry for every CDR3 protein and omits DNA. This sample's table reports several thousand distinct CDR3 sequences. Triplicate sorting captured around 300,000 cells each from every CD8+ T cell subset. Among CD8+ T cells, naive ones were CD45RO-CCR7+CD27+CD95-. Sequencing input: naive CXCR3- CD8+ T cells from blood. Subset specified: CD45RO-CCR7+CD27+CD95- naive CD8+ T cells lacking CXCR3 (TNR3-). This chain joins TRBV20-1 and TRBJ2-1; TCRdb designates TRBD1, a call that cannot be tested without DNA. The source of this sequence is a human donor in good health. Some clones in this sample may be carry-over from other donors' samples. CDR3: CSARGPGLVGNEQFF.